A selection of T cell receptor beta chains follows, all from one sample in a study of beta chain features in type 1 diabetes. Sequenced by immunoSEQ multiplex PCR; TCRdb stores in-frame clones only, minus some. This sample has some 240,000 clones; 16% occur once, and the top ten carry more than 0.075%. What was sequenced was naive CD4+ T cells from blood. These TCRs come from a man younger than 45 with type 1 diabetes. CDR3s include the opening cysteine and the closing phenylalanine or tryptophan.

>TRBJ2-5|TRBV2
CASSGETGAQETQYF
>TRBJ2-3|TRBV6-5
CASSYSSSGTDTQYF
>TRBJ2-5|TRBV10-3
CAIEPVKETQYF
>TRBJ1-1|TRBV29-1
CSVRAGNTEAFF
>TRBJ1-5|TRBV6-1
CASSGQENQPQHF
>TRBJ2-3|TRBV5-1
CASSLEDSSGTDTQYF
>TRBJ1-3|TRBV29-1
CSVVGDGTTQGF
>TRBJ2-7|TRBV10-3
CAIPRGSGRNEQYF
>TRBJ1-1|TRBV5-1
CASKTTGENTEAFF
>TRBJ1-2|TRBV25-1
CASSYGRPYGYTF
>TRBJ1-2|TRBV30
CAWTGVNYGYTF
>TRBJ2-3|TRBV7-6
CASSLSGAAFDTQYF
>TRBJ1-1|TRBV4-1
CASSPSRGGTEAFF
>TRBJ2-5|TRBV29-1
CSVITGGQETQYF
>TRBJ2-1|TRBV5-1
CASSLSGTSKDEQFF
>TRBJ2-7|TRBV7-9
CASSPGGTGRYF
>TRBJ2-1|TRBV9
CASSSRSPEVDEQFF
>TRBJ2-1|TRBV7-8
CASSFRLAGNEQFF
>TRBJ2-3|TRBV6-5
CASSFGSTDTQYF
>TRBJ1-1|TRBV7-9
CASSMIQGENEAFF
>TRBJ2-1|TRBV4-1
CASSQPTSGRGNEQFF
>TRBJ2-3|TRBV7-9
CASSRTPDTQYF
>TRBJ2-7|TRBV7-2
CASSSGTGRYEQYF
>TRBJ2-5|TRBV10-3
CAISDSRGQQETQYF
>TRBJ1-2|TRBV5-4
CASSSKSNYGYTF
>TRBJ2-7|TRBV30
CAWSVPNGQGAGEQYF
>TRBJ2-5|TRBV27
CASRGQGMVYSETQYF
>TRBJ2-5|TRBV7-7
CASSLDYQETQYF
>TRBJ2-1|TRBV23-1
CASSQSGSSYNEQFF
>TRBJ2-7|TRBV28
CASSSTGTALSYEQYF
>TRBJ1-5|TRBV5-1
CASSPQAGDQPQHF
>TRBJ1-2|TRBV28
CASSQDTPGYTF
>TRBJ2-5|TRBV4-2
CASSQAGLTPGETQYF
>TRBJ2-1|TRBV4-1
CASSQGTATFDEQFF
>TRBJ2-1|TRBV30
CAWSFGLAGGYNEQFF
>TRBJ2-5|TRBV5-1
CASSLVAGTQETQYF
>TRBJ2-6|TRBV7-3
CASSLSPDMISGANVLTF
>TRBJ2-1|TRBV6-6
CASGTSGRGHEQFF
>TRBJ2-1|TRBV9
CASSATGSEQFF
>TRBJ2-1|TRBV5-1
CASSLGLADSSYNEQFF
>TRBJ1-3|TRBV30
CAWSVLSGNTIYF
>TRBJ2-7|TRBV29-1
CSVRQVLTYEQYF
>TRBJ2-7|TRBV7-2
CAGVNYEQYF
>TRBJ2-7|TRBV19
CASKQGSDYEQYF
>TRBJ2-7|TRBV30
CAWRPWDRPTYEQYF
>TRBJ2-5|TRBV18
CASCTGSTETQYF
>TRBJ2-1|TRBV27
CASRRTSGSSWFF
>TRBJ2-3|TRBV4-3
CASSQYEDTQYF
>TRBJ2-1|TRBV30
CAWSRAGSLDNEQFF
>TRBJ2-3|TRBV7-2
CASSLASDTQYF
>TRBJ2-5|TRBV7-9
CASSSSREAGETQYF
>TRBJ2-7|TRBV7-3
CASSFDREGEQYF
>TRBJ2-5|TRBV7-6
CASSWLQETQYF
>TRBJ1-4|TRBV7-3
CASSLSSSSDEKLFF
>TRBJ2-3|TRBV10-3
CAIEASDTQYF
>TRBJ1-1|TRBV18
CASSPQGYRVSTEAFF
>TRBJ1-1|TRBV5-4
CASSPRQGNTEAFF
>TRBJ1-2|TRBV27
CASGPDRGLGGYTF
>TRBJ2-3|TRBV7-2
CASRARGGTSTDTQYF